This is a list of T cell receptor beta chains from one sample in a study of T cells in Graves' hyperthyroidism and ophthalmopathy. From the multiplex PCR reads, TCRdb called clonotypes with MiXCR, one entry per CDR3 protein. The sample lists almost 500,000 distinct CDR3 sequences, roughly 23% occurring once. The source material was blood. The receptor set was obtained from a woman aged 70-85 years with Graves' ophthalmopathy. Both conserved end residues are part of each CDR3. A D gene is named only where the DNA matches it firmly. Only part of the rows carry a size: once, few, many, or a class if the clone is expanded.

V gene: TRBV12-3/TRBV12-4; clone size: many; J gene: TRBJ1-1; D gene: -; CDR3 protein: CASSSGGYNTEAFF; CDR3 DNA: TGTGCCAGCAGCAGCGGGGGGTACAACACTGAAGCTTTCTTT
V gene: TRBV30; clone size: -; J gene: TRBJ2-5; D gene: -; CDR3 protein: CAWSYWRETQYF; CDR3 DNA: TGTGCCTGGTCGTACTGGCGGGAGACCCAGTACTTC
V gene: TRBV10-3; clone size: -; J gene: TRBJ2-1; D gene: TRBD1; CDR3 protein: CAISETGGNEQFF; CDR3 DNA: TGTGCCATCAGTGAAACAGGGGGCAATGAGCAGTTCTTC
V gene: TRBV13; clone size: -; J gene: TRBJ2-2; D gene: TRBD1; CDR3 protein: CASSLGGQGATGELFF; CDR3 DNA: TGTGCCAGCAGCTTAGGGGGACAGGGGGCCACCGGGGAGCTGTTTTTT
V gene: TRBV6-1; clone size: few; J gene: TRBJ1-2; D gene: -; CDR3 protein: CASSRQLSINYGYTF; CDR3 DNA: TGTGCCAGCAGCCGTCAATTAAGCATCAACTATGGCTACACCTTC
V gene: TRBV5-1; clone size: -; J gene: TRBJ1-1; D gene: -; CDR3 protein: CASSKDGGGTEAFF; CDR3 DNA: TGCGCCAGCAGCAAGGACGGCGGGGGCACTGAAGCTTTCTTT
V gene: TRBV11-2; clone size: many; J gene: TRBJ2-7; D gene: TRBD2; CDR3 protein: CASSLERGGEQYF; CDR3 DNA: TGTGCCAGCAGCTTAGAGCGGGGAGGGGAGCAGTACTTC
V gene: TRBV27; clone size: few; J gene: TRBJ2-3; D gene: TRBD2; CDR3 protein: CASSHRGLVTDTQYF; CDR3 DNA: TGTGCCAGCAGTCATAGGGGACTAGTAACAGATACGCAGTATTTT
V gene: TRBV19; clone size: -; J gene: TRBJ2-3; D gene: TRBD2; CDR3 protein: CASTKGTITDTQYF; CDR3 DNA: TGTGCCAGTACAAAGGGGACTATCACAGATACGCAGTATTTT
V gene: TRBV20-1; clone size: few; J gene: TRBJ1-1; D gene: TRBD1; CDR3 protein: CSVQQGVRTEAFF; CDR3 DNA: TGCAGTGTACAACAGGGGGTGAGAACTGAAGCTTTCTTT
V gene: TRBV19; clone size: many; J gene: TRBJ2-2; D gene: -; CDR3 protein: CASRQGVATGELFF; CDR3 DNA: TGTGCCAGTAGACAGGGAGTCGCCACCGGGGAGCTGTTTTTT
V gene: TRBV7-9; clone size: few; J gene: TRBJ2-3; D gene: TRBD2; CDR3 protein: CASSFLAGGPTDTQYF; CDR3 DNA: TGTGCCAGCAGCTTCCTAGCGGGAGGGCCCACAGATACGCAGTATTTT